This T cell receptor beta chain was documented in a study of identical twins' blood T cells. The three twin pairs were reared together, likely meeting the same infections. Each TCR cDNA library carried sample-specific barcodes on both ends. In the authors' workflow: Clonotypes per individual ranged from about 85,000 to nearly 500,000. From the 5' RACE reads, TCRdb called clonotypes with MiXCR, one entry per CDR3 protein. TCRdb, not the authors, supplied the V and J calls. The sample records 300,000 to 450,000 distinct CDR3 sequences, about 28% being singletons. Trimming pared 7 bases from V and 0 bases from J, leaving 7 bases between. CDR3 length equals 14 residues. Germline-derived CDR1 and CDR2 are SNHLY and FYNNEI.

This sequence joins TRBV2 and TRBJ1-6; D is uncertain. Sequences were obtained from PBMCs. This TCR was recovered from a woman aged 18 to 50 in good health. This CDR3 reads CASKRVSYNSPLHF. Written as DNA, the CDR3 is TGTGCCAGCAAGAGGGTCTCCTATAATTCACCCCTCCACTTT. Looking up the rest from reference TRBV2 and TRBJ1-6 gives the full variable domain: EPEVTQTPSHQVTQMGQEVILRCVPISNHLYFYWYRQILGQKVEFLVSFYNNEISEKSEIFDDQFSVERPDGSNFTLKIRSTKLEDSAMYFCASKRVSYNSPLHFGNGTRLTVT.